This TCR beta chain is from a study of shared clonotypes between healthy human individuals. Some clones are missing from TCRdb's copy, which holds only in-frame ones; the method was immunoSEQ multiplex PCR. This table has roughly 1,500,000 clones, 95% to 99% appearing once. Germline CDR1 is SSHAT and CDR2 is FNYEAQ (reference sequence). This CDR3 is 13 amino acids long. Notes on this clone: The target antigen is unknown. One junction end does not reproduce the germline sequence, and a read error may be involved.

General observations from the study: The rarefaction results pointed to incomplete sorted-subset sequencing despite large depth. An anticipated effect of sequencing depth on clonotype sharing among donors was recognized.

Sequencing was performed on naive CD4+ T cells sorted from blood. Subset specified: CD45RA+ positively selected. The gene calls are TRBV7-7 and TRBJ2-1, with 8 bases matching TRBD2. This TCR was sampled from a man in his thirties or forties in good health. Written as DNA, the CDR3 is TGTGCTAGCAGCTTAGCGGGAAACAATGAGCAGTTCTTC. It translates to CASSLAGNNEQFF.